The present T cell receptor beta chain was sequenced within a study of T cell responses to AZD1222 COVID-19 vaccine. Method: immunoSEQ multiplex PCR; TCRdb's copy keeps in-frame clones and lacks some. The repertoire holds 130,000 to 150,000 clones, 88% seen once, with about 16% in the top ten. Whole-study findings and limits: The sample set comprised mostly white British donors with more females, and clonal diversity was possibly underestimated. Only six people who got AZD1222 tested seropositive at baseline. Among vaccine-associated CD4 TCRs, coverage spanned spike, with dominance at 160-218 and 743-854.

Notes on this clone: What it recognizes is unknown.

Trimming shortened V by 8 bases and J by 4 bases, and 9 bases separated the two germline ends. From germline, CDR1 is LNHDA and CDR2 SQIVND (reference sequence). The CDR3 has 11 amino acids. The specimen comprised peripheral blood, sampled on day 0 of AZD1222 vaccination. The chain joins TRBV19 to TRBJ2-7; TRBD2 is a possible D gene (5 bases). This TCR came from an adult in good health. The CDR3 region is CASLRGYEQYF. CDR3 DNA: TGTGCCAGTCTACGGGGTTACGAGCAGTACTTC.